One sample yielded the 7 T cell receptor beta chains listed below, sequenced in a study of T-cell reconstitution after alpha-beta-depleted transplantation in children. A library of TCRbeta sequences, prepared with unique molecular identifiers, was generated. Using its own MiXCR run on the PCR reads, TCRdb lists one record per CDR3 protein. The data contain hundreds of thousands of distinct CDR3 sequences, roughly 24% of them singletons. The sample consisted of PBMCs, mostly from graft donor cells, taken 360 days after TCRalphabeta/CD19-depleted stem cell transplant. The receptors derive from a boy under two years old who had a stem cell transplant for acute myeloid leukemia, so the T cells may come from the graft donor.

The chain carries TRBV6-5 and TRBJ2-1, with 9 bases fitting TRBD1. Germline CDR1 reads MNHEY; CDR2 reads SVGAGI. The CDR3 length is 17 residues. Trimming at V came to 0 bases and at J to 5 bases, leaving 8 bases not matched to a gene. This CDR3 reads CASSYSGGQGSNNEQFF. The CDR3 bases are TGTGCCAGCAGTTACTCGGGTGGACAGGGGTCGAACAATGAGCAGTTCTTC.

This clonotype was seen at least ten times. This chain joins TRBV5-1 and TRBJ2-6; 11 nucleotides match TRBD2. Germline CDR1 is SGHRS and CDR2 is YFSETQ. The CDR3 extends over 20 amino acids. V was pared by 4 bases and J by 0 bases, with 12 bases of the junction left unmatched. The DNA for the CDR3 is TGCGCCAGCAGCCTTACAGGGCTAGCGGGGGGATACTCTGGGGCCAACGTCCTGACTTTC. Translated, it gives CASSLTGLAGGYSGANVLTF.

This clonotype was detected many times. The gene calls are TRBV6-1 and TRBJ1-1; TRBD1 matches at 7 bases. Germline CDR1 is MNHNS and CDR2 is SASEGT. The J segment lost 3 bases and the V segment lost 6 bases, leaving 7 bases of the junction unmatched. The CDR3 runs 14 residues. CDR3: CASRKGQQDTEAFF. The CDR3, as DNA: TGTGCCAGCAGGAAGGGACAGCAGGACACTGAAGCTTTCTTT.

In this sample, this clonotype turned up many times. V gene TRBV7-2 combines with J gene TRBJ2-1, with a possible D match to TRBD2 (6 bases). The CDR3 length is 15 residues. Germline V lookup: CDR1 SGHTA, CDR2 FQGNSA. Trimming stripped 4 bases from V and 1 base from J, with 11 bases between. The CDR3 region has the DNA TGTGCCAGCAGCTACATCGGGGGTTCCTACAATGAGCAGTTCTTC. Its translation: CASSYIGGSYNEQFF.

This clonotype was seen repeatedly, ten times or more. The chain recombines TRBV29-1 with TRBJ1-3; TRBD1 is a possible D gene (6 bases). V was shortened by 0 bases and J by 8 bases, with 11 bases between the two germline ends. This CDR3 region has 13 residues. The germline V gene has CDR1 SQVTM and CDR2 ANQGSEA. CDR3: CSVEEDRGDTIYF. The CDR3 nucleotides read TGCAGCGTTGAAGAGGACAGAGGGGACACCATATATTTT.

This sequence joins TRBV7-9 and TRBJ2-5, with 7 bases matching TRBD1. The CDR3 extends over 14 amino acids. Trimming at V came to 10 bases and at J to 5 bases, leaving 13 bases not matched to a gene. Germline loops: CDR1 SEHNR, CDR2 FQNEAQ (reference sequence). The CDR3 region is CAIVGQMSGETQYF. CDR3 bases: TGTGCCATCGTGGGACAGATGAGTGGGGAGACCCAGTACTTC.

The chain has TRBV24-1 and TRBJ2-5; D ambiguous. The CDR3 has 14 residues. Germline values: CDR1 KGHDR, CDR2 SFDVKD. V was clipped by 3 bases and J by 5 bases, with 12 bases between them. CDR3 protein: CATSDIQSRETQYF. The CDR3 nucleotides are TGTGCCACCAGTGATATTCAGTCCCGGGAGACCCAGTACTTC.